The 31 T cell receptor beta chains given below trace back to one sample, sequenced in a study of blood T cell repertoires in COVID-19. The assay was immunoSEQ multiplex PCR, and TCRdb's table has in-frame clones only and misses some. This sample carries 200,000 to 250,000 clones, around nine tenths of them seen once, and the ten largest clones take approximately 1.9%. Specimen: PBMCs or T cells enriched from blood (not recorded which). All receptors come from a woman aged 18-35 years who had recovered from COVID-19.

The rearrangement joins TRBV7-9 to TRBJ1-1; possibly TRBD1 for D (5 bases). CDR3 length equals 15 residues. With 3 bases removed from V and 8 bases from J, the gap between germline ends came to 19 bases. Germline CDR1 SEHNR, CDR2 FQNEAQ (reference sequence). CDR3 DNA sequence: TGTGCCAGCAGCTTGTTGGGGGGTGGTGGAGCAGAAGCTTTCTTT. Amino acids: CASSLLGGGGAEAFF.

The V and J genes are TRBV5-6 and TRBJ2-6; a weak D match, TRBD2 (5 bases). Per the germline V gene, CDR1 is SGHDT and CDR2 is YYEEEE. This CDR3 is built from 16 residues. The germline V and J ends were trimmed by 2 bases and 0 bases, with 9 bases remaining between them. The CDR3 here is CASSFSGYSGANVLTF. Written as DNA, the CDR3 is TGTGCCAGCAGCTTTTCGGGGTACTCTGGGGCCAACGTCCTGACTTTC.

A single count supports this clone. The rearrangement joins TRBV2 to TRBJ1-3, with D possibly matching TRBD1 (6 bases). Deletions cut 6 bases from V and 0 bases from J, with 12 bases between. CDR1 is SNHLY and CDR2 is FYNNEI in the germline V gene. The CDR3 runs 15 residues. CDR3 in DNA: TGTGCCAGCAGCAGACAGGTTTACTCTGGAAACACCATATATTTT. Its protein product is CASSRQVYSGNTIYF.

CDR3 coding DNA: TGTGCCAGCTCCCCAGACAGGAACACCTACGAGCAGTACTTC. Protein sequence: CASSPDRNTYEQYF. The V call is TRBV18, the J call TRBJ2-7, with D perhaps TRBD1 (6 bases). V was shortened by 6 bases and J by 2 bases, with 14 bases between the two germline ends. This CDR3 is 14 amino acids long. Germline V gene lookup returns CDR1 KGHSH and CDR2 LQKENI.

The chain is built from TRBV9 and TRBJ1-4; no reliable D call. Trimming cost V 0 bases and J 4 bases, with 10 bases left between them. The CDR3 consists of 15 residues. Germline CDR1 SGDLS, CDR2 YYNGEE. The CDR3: CASSVAPTNNEKLFF. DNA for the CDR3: TGTGCCAGCAGCGTAGCGCCGACTAATAATGAAAAACTGTTTTTT. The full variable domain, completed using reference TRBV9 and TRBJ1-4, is DSGVTQTPKHLITATGQRVTLRCSPRSGDLSVYWYQQSLDQGLQFLIQYYNGEERAKGNILERFSAQQFPDLHSELNLSSLELGDSALYFCASSVAPTNNEKLFFGSGTQLSVL.

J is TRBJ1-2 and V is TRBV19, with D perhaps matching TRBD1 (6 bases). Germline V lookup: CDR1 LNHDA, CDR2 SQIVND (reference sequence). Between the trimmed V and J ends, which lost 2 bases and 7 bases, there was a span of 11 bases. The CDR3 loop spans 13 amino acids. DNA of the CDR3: TGTGCCAGTAGTATACAGGGGAGCGGTGGCTACACCTTC. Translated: CASSIQGSGGYTF. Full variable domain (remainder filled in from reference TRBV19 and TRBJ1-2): DGGITQSPKYLFRKEGQNVTLSCEQNLNHDAMYWYRQDPGQGLRLIYYSQIVNDFQKGDIAEGYSVSREKKESFPLTVTSAQKNPTAFYLCASSIQGSGGYTFGSGTRLTVV.

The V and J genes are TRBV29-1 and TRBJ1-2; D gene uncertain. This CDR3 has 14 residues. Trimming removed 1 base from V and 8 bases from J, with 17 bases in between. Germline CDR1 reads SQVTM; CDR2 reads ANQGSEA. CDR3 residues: CSVEGWSQQMGYTF. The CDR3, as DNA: TGCAGCGTTGAAGGGTGGTCACAGCAGATGGGCTACACCTTC.

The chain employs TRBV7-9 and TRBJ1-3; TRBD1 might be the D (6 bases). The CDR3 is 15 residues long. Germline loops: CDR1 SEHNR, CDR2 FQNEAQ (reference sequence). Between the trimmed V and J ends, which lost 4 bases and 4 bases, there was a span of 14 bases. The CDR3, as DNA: TGTGCCAGCAGCTCACAGGGTGTCGGAGGAAACACCATATATTTT. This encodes CASSSQGVGGNTIYF.

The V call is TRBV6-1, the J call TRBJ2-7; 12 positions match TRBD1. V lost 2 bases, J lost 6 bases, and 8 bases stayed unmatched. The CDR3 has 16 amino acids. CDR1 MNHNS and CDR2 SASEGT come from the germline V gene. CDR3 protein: CASSEKRGTGGIEQYF. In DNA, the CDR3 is TGTGCCAGCAGTGAAAAACGCGGGACAGGGGGCATCGAGCAGTACTTC.

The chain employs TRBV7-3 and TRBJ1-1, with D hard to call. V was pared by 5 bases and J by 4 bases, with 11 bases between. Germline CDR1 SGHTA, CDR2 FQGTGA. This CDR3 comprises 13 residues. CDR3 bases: TGTGCCAGCAGCGCCCCCGGAGGCACTGAAGCTTTCTTT. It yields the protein CASSAPGGTEAFF.

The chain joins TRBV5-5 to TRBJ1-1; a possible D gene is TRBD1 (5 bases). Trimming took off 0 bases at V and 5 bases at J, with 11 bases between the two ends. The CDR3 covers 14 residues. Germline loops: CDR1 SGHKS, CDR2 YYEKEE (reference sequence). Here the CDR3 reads CASSLAGLGTEAFF. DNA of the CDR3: TGTGCCAGCAGCTTGGCAGGGTTGGGGACTGAAGCTTTCTTT. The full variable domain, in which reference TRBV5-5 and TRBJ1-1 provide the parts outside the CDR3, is DAGVTQSPTHLIKTRGQQVTLRCSPISGHKSVSWYQQVLGQGPQFIFQYYEKEERGRGNFPDRFSARQFPNYSSELNVNALLLGDSALYLCASSLAGLGTEAFFGQGTRLTVV.

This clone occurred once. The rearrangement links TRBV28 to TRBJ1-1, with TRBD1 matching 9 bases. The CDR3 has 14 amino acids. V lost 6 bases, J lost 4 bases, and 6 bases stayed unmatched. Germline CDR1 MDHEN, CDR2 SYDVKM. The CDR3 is CASRVTGGRTEAFF. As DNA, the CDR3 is TGTGCCAGCAGGGTGACAGGGGGTCGCACTGAAGCTTTCTTT.

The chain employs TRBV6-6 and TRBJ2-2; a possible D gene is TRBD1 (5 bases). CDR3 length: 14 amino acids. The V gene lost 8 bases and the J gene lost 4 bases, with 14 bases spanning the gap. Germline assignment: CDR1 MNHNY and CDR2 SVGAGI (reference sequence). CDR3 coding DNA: TGTGCCAGCCTGCCAGGGCGCGGCACCGGGGAGCTGTTTTTT. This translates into CASLPGRGTGELFF.

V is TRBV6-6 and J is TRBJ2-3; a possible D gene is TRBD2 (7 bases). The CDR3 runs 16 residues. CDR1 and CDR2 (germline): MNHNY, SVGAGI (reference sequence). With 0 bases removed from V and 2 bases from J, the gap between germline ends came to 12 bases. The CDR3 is CASSYSRGGVTDTQYF. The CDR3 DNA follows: TGTGCCAGCAGTTACTCTCGCGGGGGCGTCACAGATACGCAGTATTTT.

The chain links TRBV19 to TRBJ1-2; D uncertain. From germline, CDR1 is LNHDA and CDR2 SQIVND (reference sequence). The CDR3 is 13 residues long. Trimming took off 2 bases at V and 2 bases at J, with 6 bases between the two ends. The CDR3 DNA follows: TGTGCCAGTAGTATACGGGAAAACTATGGCTACACCTTC. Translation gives CASSIRENYGYTF.

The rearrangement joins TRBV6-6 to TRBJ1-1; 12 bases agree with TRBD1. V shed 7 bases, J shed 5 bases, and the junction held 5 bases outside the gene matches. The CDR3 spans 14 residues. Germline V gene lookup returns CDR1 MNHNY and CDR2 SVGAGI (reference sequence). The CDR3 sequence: CASTRDRGPTEAFF. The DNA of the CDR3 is TGTGCCAGCACTCGGGACAGGGGGCCTACTGAAGCTTTCTTT.

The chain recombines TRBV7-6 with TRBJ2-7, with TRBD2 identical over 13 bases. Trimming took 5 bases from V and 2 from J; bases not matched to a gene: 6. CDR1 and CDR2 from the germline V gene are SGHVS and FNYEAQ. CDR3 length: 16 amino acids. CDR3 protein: CASSLGTSGATYEQYF. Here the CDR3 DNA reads TGTGCCAGCAGCCTTGGGACTAGCGGGGCTACCTACGAGCAGTACTTC.

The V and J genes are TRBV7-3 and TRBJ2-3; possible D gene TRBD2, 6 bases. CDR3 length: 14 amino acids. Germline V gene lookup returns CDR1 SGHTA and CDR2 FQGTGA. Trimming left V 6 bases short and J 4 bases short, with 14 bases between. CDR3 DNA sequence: TGTGCCAGCAGTTTTCATCGGGACTCAGATACGCAGTATTTT. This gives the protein CASSFHRDSDTQYF.

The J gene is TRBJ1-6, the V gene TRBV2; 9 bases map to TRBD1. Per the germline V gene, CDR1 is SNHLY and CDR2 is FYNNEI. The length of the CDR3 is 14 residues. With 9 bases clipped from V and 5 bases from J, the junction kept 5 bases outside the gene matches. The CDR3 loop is CASAWTGDNSPLHF. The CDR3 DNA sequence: TGTGCCAGTGCGTGGACAGGGGATAATTCACCCCTCCACTTT.

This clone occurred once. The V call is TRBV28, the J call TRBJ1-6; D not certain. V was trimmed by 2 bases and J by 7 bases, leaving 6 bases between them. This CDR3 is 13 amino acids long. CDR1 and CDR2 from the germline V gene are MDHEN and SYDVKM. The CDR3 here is CASSLTGNSPLHF. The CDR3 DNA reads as TGTGCCAGCAGTTTAACCGGGAATTCACCCCTCCACTTT.

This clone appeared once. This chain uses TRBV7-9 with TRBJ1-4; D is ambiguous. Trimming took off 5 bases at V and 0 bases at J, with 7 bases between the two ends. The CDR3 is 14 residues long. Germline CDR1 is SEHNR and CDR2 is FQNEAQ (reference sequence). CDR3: CASSPSATNEKLFF. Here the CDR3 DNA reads TGTGCCAGCAGCCCCTCAGCAACTAATGAAAAACTGTTTTTT.

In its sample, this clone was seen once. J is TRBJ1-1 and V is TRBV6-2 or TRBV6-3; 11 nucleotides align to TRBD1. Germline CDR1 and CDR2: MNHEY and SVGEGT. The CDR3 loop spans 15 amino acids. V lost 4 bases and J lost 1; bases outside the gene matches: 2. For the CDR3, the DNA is TGTGCCAGCAGTTTTGGACAGGGGGCGAACACTGAAGCTTTCTTT. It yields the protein CASSFGQGANTEAFF.

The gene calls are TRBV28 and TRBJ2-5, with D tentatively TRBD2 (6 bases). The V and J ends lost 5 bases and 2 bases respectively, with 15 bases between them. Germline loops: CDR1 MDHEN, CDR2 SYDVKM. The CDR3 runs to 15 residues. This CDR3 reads CASSLHEGGQETQYF. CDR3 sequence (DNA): TGTGCCAGCAGTCTCCATGAGGGAGGACAAGAGACCCAGTACTTC.

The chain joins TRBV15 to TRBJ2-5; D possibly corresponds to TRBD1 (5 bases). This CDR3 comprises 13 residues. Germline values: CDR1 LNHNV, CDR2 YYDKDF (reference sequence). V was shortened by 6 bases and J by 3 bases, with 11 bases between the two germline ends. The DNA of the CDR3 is TGTGCCACCAGACGACACAGGAAAGAGACCCAGTACTTC. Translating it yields CATRRHRKETQYF.

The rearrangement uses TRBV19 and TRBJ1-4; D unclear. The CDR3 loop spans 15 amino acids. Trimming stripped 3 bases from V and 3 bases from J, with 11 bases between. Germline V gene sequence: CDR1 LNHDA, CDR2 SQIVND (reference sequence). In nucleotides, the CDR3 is TGTGCCAGTAGTATTCTTTCAAGCGCTAATGAAAAACTGTTTTTT. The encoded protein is CASSILSSANEKLFF. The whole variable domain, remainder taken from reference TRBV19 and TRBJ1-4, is DGGITQSPKYLFRKEGQNVTLSCEQNLNHDAMYWYRQDPGQGLRLIYYSQIVNDFQKGDIAEGYSVSREKKESFPLTVTSAQKNPTAFYLCASSILSSANEKLFFGSGTQLSVL.

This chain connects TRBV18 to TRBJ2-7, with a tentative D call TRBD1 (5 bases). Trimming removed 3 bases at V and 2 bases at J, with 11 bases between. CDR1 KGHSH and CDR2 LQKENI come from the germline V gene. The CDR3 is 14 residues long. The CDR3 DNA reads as TGTGCCAGCTCACCCAGGCAGGGTCCCTACGAGCAGTACTTC. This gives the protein CASSPRQGPYEQYF.

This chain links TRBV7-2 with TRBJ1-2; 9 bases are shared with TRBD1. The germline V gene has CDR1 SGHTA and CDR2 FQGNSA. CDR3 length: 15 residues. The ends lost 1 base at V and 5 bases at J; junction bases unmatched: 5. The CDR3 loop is CASSLGRTGEYGYTF. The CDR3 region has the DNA TGTGCCAGCAGCTTAGGCCGGACAGGGGAGTATGGCTACACCTTC.

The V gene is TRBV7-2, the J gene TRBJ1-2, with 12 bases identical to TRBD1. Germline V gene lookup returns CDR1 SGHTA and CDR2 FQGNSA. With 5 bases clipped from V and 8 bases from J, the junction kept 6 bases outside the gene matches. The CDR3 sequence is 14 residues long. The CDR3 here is CASSPGQGAEGYTF. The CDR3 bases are TGTGCCAGCAGCCCGGGACAGGGGGCGGAAGGCTACACCTTC.

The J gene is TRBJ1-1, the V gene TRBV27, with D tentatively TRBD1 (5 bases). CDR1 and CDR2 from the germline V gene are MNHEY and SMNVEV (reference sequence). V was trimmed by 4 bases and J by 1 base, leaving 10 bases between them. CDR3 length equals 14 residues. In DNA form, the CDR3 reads TGTGCCAGCAGTTCCAGGGTCGGGAACACTGAAGCTTTCTTT. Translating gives CASSSRVGNTEAFF.

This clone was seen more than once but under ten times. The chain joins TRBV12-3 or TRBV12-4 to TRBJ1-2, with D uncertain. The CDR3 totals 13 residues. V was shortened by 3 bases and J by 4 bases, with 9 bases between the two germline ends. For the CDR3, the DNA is TGTGCCAGCAGTTTGAATGAGGTCTATGGCTACACCTTC. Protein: CASSLNEVYGYTF.

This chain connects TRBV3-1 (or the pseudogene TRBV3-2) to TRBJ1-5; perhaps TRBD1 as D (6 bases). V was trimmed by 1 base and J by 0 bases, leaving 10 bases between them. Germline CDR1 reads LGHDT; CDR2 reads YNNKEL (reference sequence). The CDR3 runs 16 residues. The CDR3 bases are TGTGCCAGCAGCCAAGGCACAGGGTATAGCAATCAGCCCCAGCATTTT. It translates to CASSQGTGYSNQPQHF.